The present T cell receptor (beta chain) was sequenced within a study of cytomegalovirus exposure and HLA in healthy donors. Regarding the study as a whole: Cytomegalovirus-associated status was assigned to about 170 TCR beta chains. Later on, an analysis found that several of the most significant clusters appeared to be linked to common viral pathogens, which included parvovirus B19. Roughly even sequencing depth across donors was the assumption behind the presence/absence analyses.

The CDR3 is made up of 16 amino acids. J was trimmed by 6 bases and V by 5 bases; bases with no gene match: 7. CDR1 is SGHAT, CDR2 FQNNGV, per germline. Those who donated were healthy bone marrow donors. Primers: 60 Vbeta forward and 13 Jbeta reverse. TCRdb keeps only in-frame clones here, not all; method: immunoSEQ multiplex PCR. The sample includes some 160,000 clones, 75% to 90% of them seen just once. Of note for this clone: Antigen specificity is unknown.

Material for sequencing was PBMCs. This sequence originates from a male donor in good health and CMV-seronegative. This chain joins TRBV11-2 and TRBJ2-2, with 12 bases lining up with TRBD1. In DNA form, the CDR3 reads TGTGCCAGCAGCCCAGGGACAGGGGGCGCATCCGGGGAGCTGTTTTTT. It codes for CASSPGTGGASGELFF.